A selection of T cell receptor beta chains follows, all from one sample in a study of CD8 T cells in Susac syndrome. TCRdb re-derived calls from the immunoSEQ multiplex PCR reads in MiXCR, one entry per CDR3 protein. Of some 240,000 distinct CDR3 sequences listed, about 96% are singletons. The sequenced sample was CD4+ T cells from PBMCs. The receptors originated from a human donor with Susac syndrome. CDR3s include the opening cysteine and the closing phenylalanine or tryptophan. D genes are given only for firm matches.

d_gene	v_gene	j_gene	CDR3nt	CDR3aa
TRBD1	TRBV6-2/TRBV6-3	TRBJ1-5	TGTGCCAGCAACTCCGGGACAGGGGTTACTCAGCCCCAGCATTTT	CASNSGTGVTQPQHF
-	TRBV11-2	TRBJ2-3	TGTGCCAGCAGCTTAGCCAGCGGAGGCGGCTTGAGCACAGATACGCAGTATTTT	CASSLASGGGLSTDTQYF
-	TRBV2	TRBJ2-7	TGTGCCAGCAGCCCGCGAGCGAGGAGCGGGCCACAAACCTACGAGCAGTACTTC	CASSPRARSGPQTYEQYF
-	TRBV4-1	TRBJ2-3	TGCGCCAGCAGCCAAGTAATGGGCGGGCGCACAGATACGCAGTATTTT	CASSQVMGGRTDTQYF
-	TRBV30	TRBJ2-1	TGTGCCTGGACTGAGTCCTACAATGAGCAGTTCTTC	CAWTESYNEQFF
-	TRBV29-1	TRBJ2-5	TGCAGCGTGGAGGGGACATCCGAAGAGACCCAGTACTTC	CSVEGTSEETQYF
-	TRBV5-1	TRBJ1-1	TGCGCCAGCAGCTTCGATAAGGGGAACACTGAAGCTTTCTTT	CASSFDKGNTEAFF
TRBD2	TRBV3-1	TRBJ2-7	TGTGCCAGCAACCATAGCGGGAGGATTCCCTACGAGCAGTACTTC	CASNHSGRIPYEQYF
-	TRBV18	TRBJ2-7	TGTGCCAGCTCACCACGACAGGCGAGCTCCTACGAGCAGTACTTC	CASSPRQASSYEQYF
TRBD2	TRBV7-9	TRBJ2-5	TGTGCCAGCAGCTTTCTAGCGGGCCACCAAGAGACCCAGTACTTC	CASSFLAGHQETQYF
-	TRBV20-1	TRBJ2-4	TGCAGTGCTGGGTGGGTAGCCAAAAACATTCAGTACTTC	CSAGWVAKNIQYF
-	TRBV30	TRBJ2-3	TGTGCCTGGAGTGTACTCCGCGGGATCACAGATACGCAGTATTTT	CAWSVLRGITDTQYF